The next 20 T cell receptor beta chains were all read from a single sample in a study of blood T cell repertoires in COVID-19. The repertoire was sequenced with immunoSEQ multiplex PCR; TCRdb's copy has only in-frame clones and lacks some. Here the sample spans 55,000 to 75,000 clones, roughly 84% being singletons. Sample: peripheral blood. The source of these receptors is a man aged 60 to 69 with COVID-19, enrolled during active disease.

The V and J genes are TRBV4-1 and TRBJ2-4; TRBD2 agrees at 8 bases. The CDR3 extends over 18 amino acids. Per the germline V gene, CDR1 is MGHRA and CDR2 is YSYEKL. V lost 0 bases and J lost 10; bases outside the gene matches: 17. For the CDR3, the DNA is TGCGCCAGCAGCCAAGATGACGGGAGGGATTTTGGAGGAGGAATTCAGTACTTC. This sequence encodes CASSQDDGRDFGGGIQYF.

V gene TRBV5-1 combines with J gene TRBJ1-1, with 9 bases aligning to TRBD1. With 4 bases clipped from V and 5 bases from J, the junction kept 6 bases outside the gene matches. In germline, CDR1 is SGHRS, CDR2 YFSETQ. The CDR3 consists of 14 residues. The CDR3 DNA is TGCGCCAGCAGCCTTGGACAGGGGTGGACTGAAGCTTTCTTT. Translating it yields CASSLGQGWTEAFF.

The chain employs TRBV6-1 and TRBJ2-3; 7 nucleotides match TRBD2. Germline V gene data show CDR1 as MNHNS and CDR2 as SASEGT. CDR3 length equals 15 residues. Losses at the gene ends were 3 bases for V and 2 bases for J; bases not matched to a gene: 5. Here the CDR3 reads CASSEIGRVTDTQYF. Here the CDR3 DNA reads TGTGCCAGCAGTGAGATAGGGAGGGTCACAGATACGCAGTATTTT.

V and J are TRBV5-1 and TRBJ2-5; 10 positions match TRBD2. The CDR3 has 16 residues. Germline V lookup: CDR1 SGHRS, CDR2 YFSETQ. J gave up 4 bases and V 4 bases, and 10 bases lay outside the gene matches. For the CDR3, the DNA is TGCGCCAGCAGCGGATTGGGCCAGCGGGAGGGAGAGACCCAGTACTTC. Translation: CASSGLGQREGETQYF.

This rearrangement joins TRBV7-9 to TRBJ2-2; possible D gene TRBD2, 5 bases. Trimming removed 2 bases from V and 3 bases from J, with 10 bases in between. The CDR3 sequence is 15 residues long. The V gene's germline CDR1 is SEHNR and CDR2 FQNEAQ (reference sequence). The CDR3 bases are TGTGCCAGCAGCTTAAGTGACTATTACACCGGGGAGCTGTTTTTT. Translating gives CASSLSDYYTGELFF. The whole variable domain, filled in from reference TRBV7-9 and TRBJ2-2, reads DTGVSQNPRHKITKRGQNVTFRCDPISEHNRLYWYRQTLGQGPEFLTYFQNEAQLEKSRLLSDRFSAERPKGSFSTLEIQRTEQGDSAMYLCASSLSDYYTGELFFGEGSRLTVL.

This clone has a single count. The chain combines TRBV29-1 with TRBJ2-5; TRBD2 matches 11 bases. The CDR3 runs to 13 residues. Per germline, CDR1 SQVTM and CDR2 ANQGSEA. Trimming at V came to 7 bases and at J to 5 bases, leaving 6 bases not matched to a gene. The CDR3 DNA reads as TGCAGCGCCATGACTAGCGGGGACGAGACCCAGTACTTC. Translated, it gives CSAMTSGDETQYF.

As to this clone: The final CDR3 position lacks the conserved phenylalanine or tryptophan, pointing to a likely read error. The DNA is omitted, as the CDR3 cannot be located on it reliably, and the CDR3 follows TCRdb's listing. The J gene is TRBJ1-2, the V gene TRBV6-5; TRBD1 is the table's D call and was not checked against the DNA. Germline V gives CDR1 MNHEY, CDR2 SVGAGI. Including both end residues, the CDR3 is 12 amino acids long. CDR3: CASSNGQGVRFV.

The V and J genes are TRBV28 and TRBJ1-6; D remains ambiguous. CDR1 MDHEN and CDR2 SYDVKM come from the germline V gene. V was clipped by 1 base and J by 5 bases, with 6 bases between them. This CDR3 spans 14 amino acids. The CDR3 loop reads CASSLLQNNSPLHF. For the CDR3, the DNA is TGTGCCAGCAGTTTATTGCAGAATAATTCACCCCTCCACTTT.

This sequence joins TRBV18 and TRBJ1-2; 10 nucleotides match TRBD1. V shed 3 bases, J shed 1 base, and the junction held 2 bases outside the gene matches. Germline V lookup: CDR1 KGHSH, CDR2 LQKENI. CDR3 length: 15 residues. This chain's CDR3 is CASSPRTGGNYGYTF. CDR3 DNA sequence: TGTGCCAGCTCACCGCGGACAGGGGGTAACTATGGCTACACCTTC.

The chain employs TRBV7-9 and TRBJ2-7, with 7 positions matching TRBD2. The CDR3 is made up of 18 amino acids. V gave up 5 bases and J gave up 0 bases; unmatched junction bases: 16. The V gene's germline CDR1 is SEHNR and CDR2 FQNEAQ (reference sequence). The CDR3 nucleotides read TGTGCCAGCAGCCCGAGATTGGGGGGGGTTGGTGTCTCCTACGAGCAGTACTTC. It translates to CASSPRLGGVGVSYEQYF. Drawing the rest from reference TRBV7-9 and TRBJ2-7, the complete variable domain is DTGVSQNPRHKITKRGQNVTFRCDPISEHNRLYWYRQTLGQGPEFLTYFQNEAQLEKSRLLSDRFSAERPKGSFSTLEIQRTEQGDSAMYLCASSPRLGGVGVSYEQYFGPGTRLTVT.

The rearrangement links TRBV5-4 to TRBJ1-1; 8 bases line up with TRBD1. CDR1 and CDR2 (germline): SGHNT, YYREEE (reference sequence). V shed 0 bases and J 0 bases; nucleotides not matched to a gene: 7. This CDR3 has 17 amino acids. The CDR3 coding sequence is TGTGCCAGCAGCTTGGGTCCGGGACAGGATATGAACACTGAAGCTTTCTTT. Its translation: CASSLGPGQDMNTEAFF. Based on the CDR3 plus reference TRBV5-4 and TRBJ1-1, the full variable domain is ETGVTQSPTHLIKTRGQQVTLRCSSQSGHNTVSWYQQALGQGPQFIFQYYREEENGRGNFPPRFSGLQFPNYSSELNVNALELDDSALYLCASSLGPGQDMNTEAFFGQGTRLTVV.

Here the CDR3 DNA reads TGCAGCGTTTCCCCGGACACCTATAATTCACCCCTCCACTTT. Its protein product is CSVSPDTYNSPLHF. This chain uses TRBV29-1 with TRBJ1-6; TRBD1 is a possible D gene (5 bases). The CDR3 totals 14 residues. Germline-derived CDR1 and CDR2 are SQVTM and ANQGSEA. The germline V and J ends were trimmed by 5 bases and 2 bases, with 10 bases remaining between them.

The chain employs TRBV5-1 and TRBJ1-4, with a possible D match to TRBD1 (6 bases). V was cut by 4 bases and J by 0 bases, with 13 bases left in between. The V gene's germline CDR1 is SGHRS and CDR2 YFSETQ. The CDR3 totals 16 residues. In DNA form, the CDR3 reads TGCGCCAGCAGCCCCGGGGGGCAGGCAACTAATGAAAAACTGTTTTTT. Translating it yields CASSPGGQATNEKLFF.

V gene TRBV11-2 combines with J gene TRBJ2-5; 9 nucleotides match TRBD2. This CDR3 is 15 amino acids long. The J segment lost 5 bases and the V segment lost 5 bases, leaving 9 bases of the junction unmatched. Germline CDR1 reads SGHAT; CDR2 reads FQNNGV. The CDR3 DNA follows: TGTGCCAGCAGCCCCCGGGGACTAGCAGCCGAGACCCAGTACTTC. It yields the protein CASSPRGLAAETQYF.

This rearrangement joins TRBV24-1 to TRBJ1-6, with 7 bases matching TRBD1. Germline V gene sequence: CDR1 KGHDR, CDR2 SFDVKD. Trimming removed 0 bases from V and 9 bases from J; junction bases left unmatched: 13. The length of the CDR3 is 18 residues. DNA of the CDR3: TGTGCCACCAGTGATTTGGGGCAGGGGGGACGAACGGGTTCACCCCTCCACTTT. Protein sequence: CATSDLGQGGRTGSPLHF.

V and J are TRBV10-3 and TRBJ1-2, with D perhaps TRBD1 (6 bases). With 2 bases removed from V and 4 bases from J, the gap between germline ends came to 14 bases. Per the germline V gene, CDR1 is ENHRY and CDR2 is SYGVKD. CDR3 length: 15 residues. The CDR3 bases are TGTGCCATCAGTGAGAACAACGGACAGCGCTATGGCTACACCTTC. Translated, it gives CAISENNGQRYGYTF.

Only a few counts were recorded for this clone. The junction shows a germline mismatch at one end, possibly a read error. The V call is TRBV5-3, the J call TRBJ1-2; no reliable D call. TRBV5-3 is an ORF for which the function is uncertain. The CDR3 is 13 residues long. CDR3 bases: TGTGCCAGACGCTTCCCGGGTTCCTATGGCTACACCTTC. This codes for CARRFPGSYGYTF.

The J gene is TRBJ2-5, the V gene TRBV29-1, with D possibly matching TRBD1 (5 bases). This CDR3 has 14 residues. The germline CDR1 and CDR2 sequences are SQVTM and ANQGSEA. V dropped 8 bases and J dropped 5 bases, with 21 bases sitting between them. CDR3 DNA: TGCAGCCCATGTGGGGCCCACTTCGGGGAGACCCAGTACTTC. Translated, it gives CSPCGAHFGETQYF.

The chain joins TRBV24-1 to TRBJ2-2; TRBD2 matches 10 bases. Per germline, CDR1 KGHDR and CDR2 SFDVKD. The CDR3 is made up of 18 amino acids. J lost 7 bases, V lost 3 bases, and 13 bases had no gene match. The CDR3 nucleotides read TGTGCCACCAGTGATCATTTTGGGCGACTAGCGGGTTTCGGGGAGCTGTTTTTT. Translating it yields CATSDHFGRLAGFGELFF.

This clone was counted once. The chain links TRBV6-6 to TRBJ1-6; TRBD1 aligns across 10 bases. The CDR3 spans 18 residues. CDR1 and CDR2 (germline): MNHNY, SVGAGI (reference sequence). The trim removed 5 bases at V and 0 bases at J, leaving 7 bases unmatched. The CDR3 sequence is CASSRSGQGTSYNSPLHF. In nucleotides, the CDR3 is TGTGCCAGCAGTCGTTCGGGACAGGGGACCTCCTATAATTCACCCCTCCACTTT.